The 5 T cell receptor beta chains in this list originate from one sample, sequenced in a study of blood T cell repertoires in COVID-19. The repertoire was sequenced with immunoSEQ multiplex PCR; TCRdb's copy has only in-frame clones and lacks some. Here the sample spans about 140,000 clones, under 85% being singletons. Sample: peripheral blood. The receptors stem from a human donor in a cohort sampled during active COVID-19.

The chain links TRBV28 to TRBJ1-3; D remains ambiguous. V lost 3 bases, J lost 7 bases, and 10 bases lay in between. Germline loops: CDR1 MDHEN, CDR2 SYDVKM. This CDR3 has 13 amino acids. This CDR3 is CASSFRGLNTIYF. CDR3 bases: TGTGCCAGCAGTTTTCGGGGTTTGAACACCATATATTTT.

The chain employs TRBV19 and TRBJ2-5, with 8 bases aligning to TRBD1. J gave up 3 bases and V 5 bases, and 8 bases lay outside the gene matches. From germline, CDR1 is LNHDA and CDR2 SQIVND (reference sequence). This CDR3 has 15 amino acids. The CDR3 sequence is CASSAAGGWEETQYF. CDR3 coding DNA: TGTGCCAGTAGTGCCGCAGGGGGCTGGGAAGAGACCCAGTACTTC.

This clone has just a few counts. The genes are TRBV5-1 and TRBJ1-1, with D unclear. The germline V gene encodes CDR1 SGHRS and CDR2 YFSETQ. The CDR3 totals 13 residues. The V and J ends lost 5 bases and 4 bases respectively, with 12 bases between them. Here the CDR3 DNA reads TGCGCCAGCAGGCCAGAGGTAGTCACTGAAGCTTTCTTT. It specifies CASRPEVVTEAFF.

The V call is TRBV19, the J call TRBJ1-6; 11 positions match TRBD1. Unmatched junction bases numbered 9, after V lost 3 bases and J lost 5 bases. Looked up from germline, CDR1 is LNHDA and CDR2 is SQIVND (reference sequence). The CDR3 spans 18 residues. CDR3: CASSIFPWTGGDNSPLHF. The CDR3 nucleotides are TGTGCCAGTAGTATCTTCCCATGGACAGGGGGCGATAATTCACCCCTCCACTTT.

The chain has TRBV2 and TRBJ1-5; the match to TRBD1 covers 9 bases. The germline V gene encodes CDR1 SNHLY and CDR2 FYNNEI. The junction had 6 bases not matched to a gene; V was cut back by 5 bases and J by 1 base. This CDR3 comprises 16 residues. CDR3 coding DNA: TGTGCCAGCAGTCCACAGGGGGCATGGAGCAATCAGCCCCAGCATTTT. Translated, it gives CASSPQGAWSNQPQHF.